Listed below are T cell receptor beta chains from one sample, sequenced in a study of blood T cell repertoires in COVID-19. Using immunoSEQ multiplex PCR, the repertoire was profiled, and TCRdb retains in-frame clones only, with some absent. The data show around 89,000 clones, with about 88% seen just once and over 7% held by the top ten. The sequenced sample consisted of peripheral blood. Every receptor here comes from a man aged 45-65 years with acute or convalescent COVID-19. CDR3s include the opening cysteine and the closing phenylalanine or tryptophan. Fields, in order: D gene, J gene, clone size, V gene, CDR3 DNA, CDR3 protein. The D gene is left open where the match is weak. Part of the rows lack a size; the others show once, few, many or a class for expanded clones.

- | TRBJ1-1 | - | TRBV2 | TGTGCCAGCAGGCTTACAACGAACACTGAAGCTTTCTTT | CASRLTTNTEAFF
TRBD1 | TRBJ2-5 | - | TRBV7-8 | TGTGCCAGCAGCTTACAGGGGGCGGCGGCGGAGACCCAGTACTTC | CASSLQGAAAETQYF
- | TRBJ1-2 | - | TRBV3-1/TRBV3-2 | TGTGCCAGCAGCCCCCTGCGGGGGGGCAATGGCTACACCTTC | CASSPLRGGNGYTF
- | TRBJ1-1 | once | TRBV29-1 | TGCAGCGTTGTAGAGGGGCTGAACACTGAAGCTTTCTTT | CSVVEGLNTEAFF
- | TRBJ1-2 | - | TRBV28 | TGTGCCAGCACTACAGGGTTGGATTACTATGGCTACACCTTC | CASTTGLDYYGYTF
TRBD2 | TRBJ2-3 | once | TRBV3-1/TRBV3-2 | TGTGCCAGCAGCCAGACTAGCGGGGGGAGTCAGGGCACAGATACGCAGTATTTT | CASSQTSGGSQGTDTQYF
- | TRBJ2-1 | - | TRBV4-2 | TGTGCCAGCAGCCAAGAAGTCGGACAGGGAGGGAATGAGCAGTTCTTC | CASSQEVGQGGNEQFF
- | TRBJ2-5 | - | TRBV20-1 | TGCAGTGCTAGAGTGTCGGAGACCCAGTACTTC | CSARVSETQYF
- | TRBJ2-2 | - | TRBV6-5 | TGTGCCAGCATAACTTCTGGTATCTCATCCGGGGAGCTGTTTTTT | CASITSGISSGELFF
- | TRBJ2-2 | - | TRBV6-5 | TGTGCCAGCAGCGGGTGGGAGGCCGGGGAGCTGTTTTTT | CASSGWEAGELFF
TRBD1 | TRBJ1-1 | - | TRBV7-2 | TGTGCCAGCAGCTTAGTGGCAGGGGGCGTCACTGAAGCTTTCTTT | CASSLVAGGVTEAFF
- | TRBJ1-1 | once | TRBV18 | TGTGCCAGCTCACCACCAGTTGCGGGATCTGAAGCTTTCTTT | CASSPPVAGSEAFF
TRBD1 | TRBJ1-1 | - | TRBV29-1 | TGCAGCGCGAACAGGGGCCTGAACACTGAAGCTTTCTTT | CSANRGLNTEAFF
- | TRBJ1-5 | - | TRBV16 | TGTGCCAGCAGCCAATCGGTGAGTCAGCCCCAGCATTTT | CASSQSVSQPQHF
- | TRBJ1-2 | - | TRBV5-8 | TGTGCCAGCAGCAGGTCCGGGGGAGGCTACACCTTC | CASSRSGGGYTF
- | TRBJ1-3 | - | TRBV18 | TGTGCCAGCTCACCCACACCGGCGGGGATCGCTGGAAACACCATATATTTT | CASSPTPAGIAGNTIYF
TRBD1 | TRBJ1-2 | - | TRBV7-2 | TGTGCCAGCAGCTTGGGACAGGGGGCGGGTGGCTACACCTTC | CASSLGQGAGGYTF
- | TRBJ2-5 | - | TRBV5-6 | TGTGCCAGCAGCCCGGGGGGCTCAGAGACCCAGTACTTC | CASSPGGSETQYF
TRBD2 | TRBJ2-2 | - | TRBV3-1/TRBV3-2 | TGTGCCAGCAGCCCGGGGGGTAACACCGGGGAGCTGTTTTTT | CASSPGGNTGELFF
- | TRBJ2-5 | - | TRBV29-1 | TGCAGCGTTGACAGGGTGGCCAAAGAGACCCAGTACTTC | CSVDRVAKETQYF
TRBD1 | TRBJ2-3 | once | TRBV9 | TGTGCCAGCAGCGAGGGGGACAGGATACTAGATACGCAGTATTTT | CASSEGDRILDTQYF
TRBD1 | TRBJ2-1 | - | TRBV6-5 | TGTGCCAGCAGTCGTGGGACAGGGGGAAGGAATGAGCAGTTCTTC | CASSRGTGGRNEQFF
TRBD1 | TRBJ1-1 | - | TRBV6-5 | TGTGCCAGCAGTTTCAGGGGGCGGGCGGAAACTGAAGCTTTCTTT | CASSFRGRAETEAFF
- | TRBJ2-3 | - | TRBV9 | TGTGCCAGCAGCGTAGGGGCTAGCTCGCAGTATTTT | CASSVGASSQYF
- | TRBJ2-1 | - | TRBV27 | TGTGCCAGCAGTTTTAGACGGGGAGGTTACAATGAGCAGTTCTTC | CASSFRRGGYNEQFF
- | TRBJ1-1 | - | TRBV6-5 | TGTGCCAGCAGTTGGGGGGGCCGGAACACTGAAGCTTTCTTT | CASSWGGRNTEAFF
TRBD1 | TRBJ2-3 | - | TRBV28 | TGTGCCAGCAGTTTCTCCGGGACAGGTCTACAAGATACGCAGTATTTT | CASSFSGTGLQDTQYF